This T cell receptor (beta chain) derives from a study of T cells in Graves' hyperthyroidism and ophthalmopathy. Study-level points and caveats: Progression to ophthalmopathy was predicted a median of approximately seven months early. A model using 13 V-J features told ophthalmopathy apart from stable hyperthyroidism.

Stable disease denoted Graves' hyperthyroidism without ophthalmopathy progression within 18 months. A roughly 9.7 ml volume of fresh peripheral blood provided the PBMCs. With regard to this clonotype: Antigen unknown.

Per germline, CDR1 KGHSH and CDR2 LQKENI. The CDR3 has 14 amino acids. The germline V and J ends were trimmed by 1 base and 3 bases, with 9 bases remaining between them. Researchers amplified the TCR beta CDR3 regions from RNA transcripts. In the first-round RT-PCR of the TCR CDR3, the HTBI primer set was used. TCRdb re-called the multiplex PCR reads with MiXCR, one entry per CDR3 protein. The repertoire includes roughly 380,000 distinct CDR3 sequences, approximately 20% of them detected once, and approximately 4% sits in the top ten. What was sequenced was blood. The gene calls are TRBV18 and TRBJ2-5; TRBD1 is a possible D gene (6 bases). The sequence came from a woman aged 18-35 years with Graves' hyperthyroidism. CDR3 DNA sequence: TGTGCCAGCTCACCACGGGCAGGGGAAGAGACCCAGTACTTC. Amino acid sequence: CASSPRAGEETQYF.